This section outlines one TCR beta chain sequence together with its context. This clonotype has more than one count but fewer than ten. Its antigen is currently not known. Nothing much larger sits one base from this clone, and base qualities are not available. Libraries were built with RT-PCR. These reads were obtained on a NextSeq 550. TCRdb passed the public sequencing reads through fastp at Q25 and MiXCR, retaining productive beta sequences. All rows with the same CDR3 protein become a single entry with the most common DNA and genes. In all, the sample holds approximately 200,000 distinct CDR3 sequences, and less than 45% of those were seen once. The ten top clones hold approximately 32% of the sample. The junction shows trimming of 0 bases on V and 0 bases on J, plus 7 bases between the germline ends. The CDR3 covers 15 residues, taking in both the cysteine and the phenylalanine. Only CDR3 DNA is held: 45 bases, read in frame from base 1. Based on the germline V gene, the CDR1 and CDR2 sequences are SGHRS and YFSETQ.

This record comes from a study of patients and donors after allogeneic stem cell transplantation (TCRdb year 2020). The receptor chain draws on TRBV5-1 and TRBJ1-5, with the D gene call left open. Sequenced material: blood, either unsorted or a sorted T cell fraction (not recorded which). This sequence was found in a human donor who was either an allogeneic HSCT recipient or a stem cell or donor lymphocyte infusion donor (not recorded which). It is not recorded whose cells these are; they may come from a transplant donor. The CDR3 has the sequence CASSLGTDSNQPQHF. The nucleotides read TGCGCCAGCAGCTTGGGCACGGATAGCAATCAGCCCCAGCATTTT.